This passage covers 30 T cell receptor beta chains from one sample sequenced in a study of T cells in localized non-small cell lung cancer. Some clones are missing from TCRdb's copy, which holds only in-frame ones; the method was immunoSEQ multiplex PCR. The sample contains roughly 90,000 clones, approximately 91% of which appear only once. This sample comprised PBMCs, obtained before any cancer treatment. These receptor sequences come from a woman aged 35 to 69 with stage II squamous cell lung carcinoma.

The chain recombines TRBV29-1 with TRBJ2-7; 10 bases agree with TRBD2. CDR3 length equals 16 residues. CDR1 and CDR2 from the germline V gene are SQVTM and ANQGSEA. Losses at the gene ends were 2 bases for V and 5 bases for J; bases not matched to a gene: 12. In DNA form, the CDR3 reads TGCAGCGTTGAAAAAGCTAGCGGGAGATCGAGAAACGAGCAGTACTTC. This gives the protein CSVEKASGRSRNEQYF.

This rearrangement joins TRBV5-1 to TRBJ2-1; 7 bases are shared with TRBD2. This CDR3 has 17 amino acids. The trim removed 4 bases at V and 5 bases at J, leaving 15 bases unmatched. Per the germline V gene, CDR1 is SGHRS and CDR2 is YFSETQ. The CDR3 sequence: CASSPLGGSPVDNEQFF. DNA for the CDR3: TGCGCCAGCAGCCCTCTAGGCGGGAGCCCTGTGGACAATGAGCAGTTCTTC.

Here the CDR3 DNA reads TGTGCCAGCAGTGAAGGGAAAGGTAACAATTCACCCCTCCACTTT. Amino acid sequence: CASSEGKGNNSPLHF. The J gene is TRBJ1-6, the V gene TRBV6-1; D not certain. CDR3 length: 15 residues. Between the trimmed V and J ends, which lost 1 base and 7 bases, there was a span of 11 bases. The V gene's germline CDR1 is MNHNS and CDR2 SASEGT.

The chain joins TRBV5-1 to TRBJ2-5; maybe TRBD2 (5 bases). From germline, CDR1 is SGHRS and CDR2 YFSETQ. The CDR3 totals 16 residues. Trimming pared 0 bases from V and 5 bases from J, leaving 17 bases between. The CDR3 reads CASSLEATRGGETQYF. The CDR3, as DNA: TGCGCCAGCAGCTTGGAGGCTACTAGAGGTGGGGAGACCCAGTACTTC.

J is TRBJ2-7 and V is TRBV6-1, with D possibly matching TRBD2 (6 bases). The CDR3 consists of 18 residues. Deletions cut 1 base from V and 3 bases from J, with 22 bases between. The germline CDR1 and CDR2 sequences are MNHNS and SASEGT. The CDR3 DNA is TGTGCCAGCAGTGAAGGGAGACCCCTAGCGTGGTGGGACTACGAGCAGTACTTC. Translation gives CASSEGRPLAWWDYEQYF.

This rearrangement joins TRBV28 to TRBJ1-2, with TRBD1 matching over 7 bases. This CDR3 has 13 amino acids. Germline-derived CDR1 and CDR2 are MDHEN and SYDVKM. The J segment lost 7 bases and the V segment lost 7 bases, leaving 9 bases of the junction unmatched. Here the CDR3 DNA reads TGTGCCAGCACCACCTTCAGGGGGGGTGGCTACACCTTC. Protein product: CASTTFRGGGYTF.

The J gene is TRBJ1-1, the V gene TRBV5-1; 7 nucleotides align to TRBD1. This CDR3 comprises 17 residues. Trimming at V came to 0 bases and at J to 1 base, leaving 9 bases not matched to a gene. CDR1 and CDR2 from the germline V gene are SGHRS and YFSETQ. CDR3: CASSLGSGQLTNTEAFF. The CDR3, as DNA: TGCGCCAGCAGCTTGGGGTCGGGACAGCTTACGAACACTGAAGCTTTCTTT.

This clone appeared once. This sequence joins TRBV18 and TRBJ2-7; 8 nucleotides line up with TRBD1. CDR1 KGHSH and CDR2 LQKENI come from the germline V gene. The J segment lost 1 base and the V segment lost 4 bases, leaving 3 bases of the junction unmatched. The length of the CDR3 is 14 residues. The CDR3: CASSLGQGSYEQYF. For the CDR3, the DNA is TGTGCCAGCTCACTCGGACAGGGTTCCTACGAGCAGTACTTC.

CDR3 DNA: TGTGCCAGCAGTTTGTTCACAGATACGCAGTATTTT. Translating gives CASSLFTDTQYF. The chain carries TRBV28 and TRBJ2-3; D gene uncertain. V dropped 3 bases and J dropped 2 bases, with 3 bases sitting between them. Germline CDR1 is MDHEN and CDR2 is SYDVKM. The CDR3 loop spans 12 amino acids. Full variable domain (rest looked up from reference TRBV28 and TRBJ2-3): DVKVTQSSRYLVKRTGEKVFLECVQDMDHENMFWYRQDPGLGLRLIYFSYDVKMKEKGDIPEGYSVSREKKERFSLILESASTNQTSMYLCASSLFTDTQYFGPGTRLTVL.

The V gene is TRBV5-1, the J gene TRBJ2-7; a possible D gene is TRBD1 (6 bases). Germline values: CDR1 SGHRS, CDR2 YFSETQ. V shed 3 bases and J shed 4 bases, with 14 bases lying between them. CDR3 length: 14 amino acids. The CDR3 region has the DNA TGCGCCAGCAGCTCAGCCAGGACAGTATACGAGCAGTACTTC. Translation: CASSSARTVYEQYF.

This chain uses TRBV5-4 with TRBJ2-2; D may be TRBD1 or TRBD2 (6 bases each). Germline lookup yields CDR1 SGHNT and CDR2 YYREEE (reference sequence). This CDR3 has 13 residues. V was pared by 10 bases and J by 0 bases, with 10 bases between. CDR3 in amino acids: CAVGGANTGELFF. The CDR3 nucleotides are TGTGCCGTCGGGGGCGCGAACACCGGGGAGCTGTTTTTT. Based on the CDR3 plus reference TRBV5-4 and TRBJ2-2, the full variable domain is ETGVTQSPTHLIKTRGQQVTLRCSSQSGHNTVSWYQQALGQGPQFIFQYYREEENGRGNFPPRFSGLQFPNYSSELNVNALELDDSALYLCAVGGANTGELFFGEGSRLTVL.

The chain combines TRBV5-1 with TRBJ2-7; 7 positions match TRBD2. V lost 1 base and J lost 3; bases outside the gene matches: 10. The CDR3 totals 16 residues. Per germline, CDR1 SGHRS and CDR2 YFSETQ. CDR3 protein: CASSLSARGTYYEQYF. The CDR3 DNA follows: TGCGCCAGCAGCTTGTCTGCGCGGGGGACTTACTACGAGCAGTACTTC.

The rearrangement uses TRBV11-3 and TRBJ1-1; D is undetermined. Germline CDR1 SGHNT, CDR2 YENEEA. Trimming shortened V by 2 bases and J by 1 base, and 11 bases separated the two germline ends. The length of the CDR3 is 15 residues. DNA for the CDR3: TGTGCCAGCAGCTTAAATGCGCTACCGAACACTGAAGCTTTCTTT. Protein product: CASSLNALPNTEAFF.

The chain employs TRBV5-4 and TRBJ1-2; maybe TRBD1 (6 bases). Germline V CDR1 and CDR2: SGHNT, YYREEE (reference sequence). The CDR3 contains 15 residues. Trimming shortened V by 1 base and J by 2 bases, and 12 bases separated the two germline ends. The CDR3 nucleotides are TGTGCCAGCAGCTTGCAAGGGGGGGGAAACTATGGCTACACCTTC. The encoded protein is CASSLQGGGNYGYTF.

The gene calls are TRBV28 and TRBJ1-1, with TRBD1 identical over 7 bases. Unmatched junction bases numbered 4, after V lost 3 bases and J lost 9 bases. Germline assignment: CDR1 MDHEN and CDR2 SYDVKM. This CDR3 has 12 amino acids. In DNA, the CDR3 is TGTGCCAGCAGTTTTCGACAGGGAAAAGCTTTCTTT. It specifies CASSFRQGKAFF.

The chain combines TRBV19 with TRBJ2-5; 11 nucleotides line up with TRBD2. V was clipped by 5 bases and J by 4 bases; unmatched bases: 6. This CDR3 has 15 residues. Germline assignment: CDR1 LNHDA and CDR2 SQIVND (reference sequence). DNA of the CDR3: TGTGCCAGTAGTCTCTCCGGGACTAGCGGAGAGACCCAGTACTTC. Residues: CASSLSGTSGETQYF. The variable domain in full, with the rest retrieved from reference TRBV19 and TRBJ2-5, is DGGITQSPKYLFRKEGQNVTLSCEQNLNHDAMYWYRQDPGQGLRLIYYSQIVNDFQKGDIAEGYSVSREKKESFPLTVTSAQKNPTAFYLCASSLSGTSGETQYFGPGTRLLVL.

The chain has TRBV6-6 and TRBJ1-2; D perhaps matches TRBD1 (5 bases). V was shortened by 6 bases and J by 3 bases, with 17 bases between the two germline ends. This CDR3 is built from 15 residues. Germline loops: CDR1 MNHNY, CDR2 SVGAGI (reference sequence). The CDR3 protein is CASSRTSEGYYGYTF. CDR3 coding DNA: TGTGCCAGCAGCCGAACCTCCGAGGGGTACTATGGCTACACCTTC.

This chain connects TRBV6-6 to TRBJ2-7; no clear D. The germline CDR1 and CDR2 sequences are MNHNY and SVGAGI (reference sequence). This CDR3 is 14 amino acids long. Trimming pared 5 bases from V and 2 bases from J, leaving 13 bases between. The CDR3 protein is CASSRTDTAYEQYF. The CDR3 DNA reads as TGTGCCAGCAGTCGGACCGACACGGCCTACGAGCAGTACTTC.

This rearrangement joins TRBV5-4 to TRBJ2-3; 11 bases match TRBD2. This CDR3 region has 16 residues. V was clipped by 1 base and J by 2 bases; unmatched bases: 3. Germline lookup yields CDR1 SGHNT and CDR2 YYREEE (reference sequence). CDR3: CASSLQLAGVTDTQYF. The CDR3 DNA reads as TGTGCCAGCAGCTTGCAACTAGCGGGAGTCACAGATACGCAGTATTTT.

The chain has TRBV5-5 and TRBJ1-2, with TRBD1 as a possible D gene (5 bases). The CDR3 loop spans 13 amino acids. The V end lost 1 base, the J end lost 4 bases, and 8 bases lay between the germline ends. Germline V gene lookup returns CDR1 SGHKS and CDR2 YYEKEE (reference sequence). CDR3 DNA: TGTGCCAGCAGCTTGCCGGGGGGCTATGGCTACACCTTC. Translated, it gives CASSLPGGYGYTF. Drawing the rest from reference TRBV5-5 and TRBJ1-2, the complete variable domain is DAGVTQSPTHLIKTRGQQVTLRCSPISGHKSVSWYQQVLGQGPQFIFQYYEKEERGRGNFPDRFSARQFPNYSSELNVNALLLGDSALYLCASSLPGGYGYTFGSGTRLTVV.

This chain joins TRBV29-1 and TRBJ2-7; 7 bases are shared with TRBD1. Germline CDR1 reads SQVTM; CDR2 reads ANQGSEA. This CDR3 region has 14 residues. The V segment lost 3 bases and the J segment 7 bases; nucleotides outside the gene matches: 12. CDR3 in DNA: TGCAGCGTTGAGAAAACAGGGGTCTCACGGGAGCAGTACTTC. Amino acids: CSVEKTGVSREQYF.

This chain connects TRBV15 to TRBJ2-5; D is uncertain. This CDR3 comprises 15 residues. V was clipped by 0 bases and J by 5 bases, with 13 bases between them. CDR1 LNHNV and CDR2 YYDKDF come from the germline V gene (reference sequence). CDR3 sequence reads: CATSRDKWAGETQYF. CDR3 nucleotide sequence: TGTGCCACCAGCAGAGATAAATGGGCTGGGGAGACCCAGTACTTC.

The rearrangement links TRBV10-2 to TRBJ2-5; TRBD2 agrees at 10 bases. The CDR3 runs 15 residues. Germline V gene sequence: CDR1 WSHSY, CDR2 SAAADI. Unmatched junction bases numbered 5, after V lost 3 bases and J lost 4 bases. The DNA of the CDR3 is TGCGCCAGCAGTGATAGCGGGAGGCAGGGAGAGACCCAGTACTTC. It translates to CASSDSGRQGETQYF.

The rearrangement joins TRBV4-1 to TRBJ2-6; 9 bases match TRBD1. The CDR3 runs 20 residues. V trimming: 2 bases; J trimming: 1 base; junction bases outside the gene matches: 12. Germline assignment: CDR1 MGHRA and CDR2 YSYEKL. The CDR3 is CASSQIPGQGVGSGANVLTF. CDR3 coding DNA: TGCGCCAGCAGCCAAATACCGGGACAGGGCGTTGGATCTGGGGCCAACGTCCTGACTTTC.

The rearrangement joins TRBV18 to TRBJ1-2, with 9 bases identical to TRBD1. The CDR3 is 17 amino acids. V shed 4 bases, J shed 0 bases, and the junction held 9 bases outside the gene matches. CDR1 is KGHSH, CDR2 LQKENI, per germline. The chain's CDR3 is CASSLAGTGSPNYGYTF. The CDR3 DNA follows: TGTGCCAGCTCACTCGCCGGGACAGGGTCCCCTAACTATGGCTACACCTTC.

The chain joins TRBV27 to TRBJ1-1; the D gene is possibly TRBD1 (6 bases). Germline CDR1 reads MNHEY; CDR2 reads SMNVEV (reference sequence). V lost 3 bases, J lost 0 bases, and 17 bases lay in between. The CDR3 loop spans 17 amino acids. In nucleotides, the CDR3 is TGTGCCAGCAGTTTGTGGGGGGCAGGGTCTATGAACACTGAAGCTTTCTTT. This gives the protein CASSLWGAGSMNTEAFF.

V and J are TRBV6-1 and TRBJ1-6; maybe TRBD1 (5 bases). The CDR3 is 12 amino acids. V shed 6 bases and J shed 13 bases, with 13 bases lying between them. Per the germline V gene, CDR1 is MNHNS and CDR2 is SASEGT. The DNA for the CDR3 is TGTGCCAGCAGGGGGACCGGGGGGCCCCTCCACTTT. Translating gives CASRGTGGPLHF.

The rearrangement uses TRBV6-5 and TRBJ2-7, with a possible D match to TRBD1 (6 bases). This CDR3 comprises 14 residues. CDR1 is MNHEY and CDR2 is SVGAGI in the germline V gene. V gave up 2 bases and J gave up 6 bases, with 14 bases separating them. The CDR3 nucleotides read TGTGCCAGCAGTTACAGGGGGTTAATGGGCGAGCAGTACTTC. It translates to CASSYRGLMGEQYF.

The CDR3 nucleotides are TGTGCCTGGAGTGCCGGGACTACCCCCAATGAGCAGTTCTTC. It yields the protein CAWSAGTTPNEQFF. V and J are TRBV30 and TRBJ2-1; TRBD2 matches 7 bases. CDR1 and CDR2 from the germline V gene are GTSNPN and SVGIG (reference sequence). J lost 6 bases, V lost 1 base, and 6 bases had no gene match. This CDR3 has 14 amino acids.

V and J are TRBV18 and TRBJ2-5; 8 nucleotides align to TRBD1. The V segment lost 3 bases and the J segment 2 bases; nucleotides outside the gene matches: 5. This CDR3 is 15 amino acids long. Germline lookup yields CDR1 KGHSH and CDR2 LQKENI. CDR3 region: CASSPRTGLQETQYF. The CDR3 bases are TGTGCCAGCTCACCGCGGACAGGGTTGCAAGAGACCCAGTACTTC.